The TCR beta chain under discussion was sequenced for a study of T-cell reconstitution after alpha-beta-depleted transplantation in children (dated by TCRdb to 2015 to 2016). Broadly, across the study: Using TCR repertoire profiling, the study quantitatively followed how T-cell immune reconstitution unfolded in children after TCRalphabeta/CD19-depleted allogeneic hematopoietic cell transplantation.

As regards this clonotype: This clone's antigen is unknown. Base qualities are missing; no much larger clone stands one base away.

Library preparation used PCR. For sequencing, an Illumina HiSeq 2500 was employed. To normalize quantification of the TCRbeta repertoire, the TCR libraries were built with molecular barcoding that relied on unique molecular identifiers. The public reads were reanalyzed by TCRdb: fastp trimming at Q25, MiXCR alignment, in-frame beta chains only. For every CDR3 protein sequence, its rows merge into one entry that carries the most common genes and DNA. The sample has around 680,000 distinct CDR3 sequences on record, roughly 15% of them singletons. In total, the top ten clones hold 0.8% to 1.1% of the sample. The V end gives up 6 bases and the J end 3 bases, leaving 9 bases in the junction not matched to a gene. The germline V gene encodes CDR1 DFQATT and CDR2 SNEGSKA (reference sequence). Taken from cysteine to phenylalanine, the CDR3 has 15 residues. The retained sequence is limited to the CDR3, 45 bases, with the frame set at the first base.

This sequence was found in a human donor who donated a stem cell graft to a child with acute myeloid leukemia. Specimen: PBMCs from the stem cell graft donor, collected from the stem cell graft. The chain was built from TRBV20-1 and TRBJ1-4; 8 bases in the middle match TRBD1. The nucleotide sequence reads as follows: TGCAGTGCGGTCGACAGGGGAGCCTCTAATGAAAAACTGTTTTTT. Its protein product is CSAVDRGASNEKLFF.